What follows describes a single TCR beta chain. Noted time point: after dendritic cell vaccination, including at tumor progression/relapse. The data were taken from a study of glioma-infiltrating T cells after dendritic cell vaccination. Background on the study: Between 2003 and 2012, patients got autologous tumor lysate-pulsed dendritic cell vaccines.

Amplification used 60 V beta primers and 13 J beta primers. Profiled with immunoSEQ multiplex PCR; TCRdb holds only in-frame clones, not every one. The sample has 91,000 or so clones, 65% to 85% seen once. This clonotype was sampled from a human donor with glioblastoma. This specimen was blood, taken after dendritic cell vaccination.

DNA for the CDR3: TGCGCCAGAGAGCCCGACAGGGGGTCCTACGAGCAGTACTTC. Amino acid sequence: CAREPDRGSYEQYF. The rearrangement joins TRBV23-1 to TRBJ2-7, with 9 positions matching TRBD1. TRBV23-1 is an ORF; its function is uncertain. The CDR3 runs to 14 residues. Trimming cost V 9 bases and J 1 base; bases outside gene matches: 7.